The sequence of this T cell receptor (beta chain) was determined in a study of beta chain features in type 1 diabetes. Whole-study results and caveats: Here, the possible influence of HLA type (on TCRB rearrangement) remained unresolved.

Expressed TCRB transcripts were sequenced because the entire RNA isolate underwent reverse transcription. Only in-frame clones appear in the TCRdb table, and some are missing; sequencing was by immunoSEQ multiplex PCR. The sample includes approximately 400,000 clones, around 16% of them seen just once. Note on this clone: Its specificity is not known. Other DNA sequences in this sample translate to the same CDR3.

The CDR3 extends over 14 amino acids. Trimming removed 4 bases from V and 2 bases from J, with 9 bases in between. Germline V lookup: CDR1 SGHTA, CDR2 FQGNSA. The sequenced material came from naive CD4+ T cells from blood. The rearrangement joins TRBV7-2 to TRBJ1-5; weak D call: TRBD1 (6 bases). The sequence derives from a woman between 18 and 30 years old in good health. This chain's CDR3 is CASSSNRGNQPQHF. The CDR3 nucleotides read TGTGCCAGCAGCTCTAACAGGGGCAATCAGCCCCAGCATTTT.